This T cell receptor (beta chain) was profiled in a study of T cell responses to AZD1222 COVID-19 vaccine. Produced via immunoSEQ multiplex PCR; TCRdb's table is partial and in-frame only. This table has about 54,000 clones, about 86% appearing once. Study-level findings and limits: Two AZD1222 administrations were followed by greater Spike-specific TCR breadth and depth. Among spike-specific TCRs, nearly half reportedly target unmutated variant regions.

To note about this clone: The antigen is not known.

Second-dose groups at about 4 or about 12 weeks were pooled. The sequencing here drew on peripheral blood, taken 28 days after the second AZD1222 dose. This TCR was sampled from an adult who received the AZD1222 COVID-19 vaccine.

CDR3 sequence (DNA): TGTGCCAGCAGTGACTGGGGGGGCCTGGACGAGCAGTACTTC. Its translation is CASSDWGGLDEQYF. The chain joins TRBV6-4 to TRBJ2-7, with a possible D match to TRBD2 (7 bases). The CDR3 is made up of 14 amino acids. Germline CDR1 is MRHNA and CDR2 is SNTAGT. V lost 1 base, J lost 5 bases, and 12 bases lay in between.